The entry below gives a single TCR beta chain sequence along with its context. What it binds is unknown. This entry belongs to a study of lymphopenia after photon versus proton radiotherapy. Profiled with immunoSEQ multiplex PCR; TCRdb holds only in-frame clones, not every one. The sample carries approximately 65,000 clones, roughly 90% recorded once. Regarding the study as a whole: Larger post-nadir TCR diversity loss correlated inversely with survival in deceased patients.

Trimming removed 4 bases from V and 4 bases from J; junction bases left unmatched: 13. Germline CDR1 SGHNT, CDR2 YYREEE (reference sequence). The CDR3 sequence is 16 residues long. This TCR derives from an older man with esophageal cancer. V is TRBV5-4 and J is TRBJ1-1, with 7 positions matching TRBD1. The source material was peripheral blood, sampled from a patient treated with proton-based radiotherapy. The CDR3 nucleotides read TGTGCCAGCAGCAACGGGCGGGGAAACAGGGGCACTGAAGCTTTCTTT. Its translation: CASSNGRGNRGTEAFF.